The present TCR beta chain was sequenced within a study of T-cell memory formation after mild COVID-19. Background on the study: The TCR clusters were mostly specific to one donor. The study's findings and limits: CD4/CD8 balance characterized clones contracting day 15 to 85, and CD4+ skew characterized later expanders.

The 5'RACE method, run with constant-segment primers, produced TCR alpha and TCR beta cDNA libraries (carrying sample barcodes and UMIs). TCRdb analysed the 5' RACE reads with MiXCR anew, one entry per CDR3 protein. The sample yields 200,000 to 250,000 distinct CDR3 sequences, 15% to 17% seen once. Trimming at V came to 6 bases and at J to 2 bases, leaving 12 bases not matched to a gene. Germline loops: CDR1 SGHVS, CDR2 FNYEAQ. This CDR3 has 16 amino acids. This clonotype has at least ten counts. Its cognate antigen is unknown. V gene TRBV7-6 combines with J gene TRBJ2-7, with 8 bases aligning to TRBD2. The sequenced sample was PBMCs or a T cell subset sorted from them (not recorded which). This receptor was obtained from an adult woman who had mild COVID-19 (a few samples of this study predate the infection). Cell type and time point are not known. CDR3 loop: CASSSTTSGSTYEQYF. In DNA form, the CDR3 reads TGTGCCAGCAGTTCAACTACTAGCGGATCTACCTACGAGCAGTACTTC.